This TCR beta chain comes out of a study of cytomegalovirus exposure and HLA in healthy donors. Study-wide context: An analysis done earlier identified 120 million or so unique TCR beta sequences from around 180 million T cells. Findings and limits, study-wide: Beyond CMV serostatus, there was no information to go on about immune exposure.

Comment on this clone: Its antigen remains unknown.

The PCR employed 60 Vbeta primers together with 13 Jbeta primers. Per the authors' pipeline: A follow-up analysis tallied about 80 million unique TCR beta chains, about 10 million shared. Libraries were prepared by immunoSEQ multiplex PCR; TCRdb keeps only in-frame clonotypes and omits some of them. V and J calls and clone size follow that table, whereas D and trimming were derived from the DNA. The sample consists of more than 130,000 clones, roughly 76% of them appearing once. CDR1 and CDR2 (germline): MDHEN, SYDVKM. The CDR3 runs to 14 residues. Between the trimmed V and J ends, which lost 4 bases and 5 bases, there was a span of 12 bases.

This chain connects TRBV28 to TRBJ1-5; possibly TRBD1 for D (6 bases). Sequences were obtained from PBMCs. The receptor comes from a man younger than 30 in good health and CMV-seronegative. CDR3 bases: TGTGCCAGCAGTTCCCAGACAGGTCATCAGCCCCAGCATTTT. It encodes CASSSQTGHQPQHF.